This is a list of T cell receptor beta chains from one sample in a study of OX40 agonist ivuxolimab in advanced cancers. The table came from immunoSEQ multiplex PCR; TCRdb's copy has only in-frame clones and leaves some out. The sample has around 40,000 clones, around 80% seen once. The source material was CD4+ or CD8+ T cells sorted from blood, sampled in a trial of the OX40 agonist ivuxolimab. The receptors derive from an adult with an advanced solid tumor such as melanoma, head and neck, liver or kidney cancer. Each CDR3 is given with its conserved first and last residue. Each record gives: clone size, V gene, J gene, D gene, CDR3 protein, CDR3 DNA. A D gene is named only where the DNA matches it firmly. Some rows mark clone size as missing; the rest say once, few, many or name a class of expanded clone.

.,TRBV18,TRBJ1-2,.,CASSPPGSEYGYTF,TGTGCCAGCTCACCACCGGGCAGCGAATATGGCTACACCTTC
.,TRBV2,TRBJ2-3,.,CASRQDTDTQYF,TGTGCCAGCAGGCAGGACACAGATACGCAGTATTTT
.,TRBV5-4,TRBJ2-3,.,CASSLRGTDTQYF,TGTGCCAGCAGCTTGAGAGGAACAGATACGCAGTATTTT
.,TRBV14,TRBJ2-5,.,CASSRDLKETQYF,TGTGCCAGCAGTCGGGACCTGAAAGAGACCCAGTACTTC
.,TRBV4-1,TRBJ2-2,TRBD1,CASSHYRGANTGELFF,TGCGCCAGCAGCCATTACAGGGGCGCGAACACCGGGGAGCTGTTTTTT
.,TRBV7-9,TRBJ2-5,TRBD2,CASSRTSMGETQYF,TGTGCCAGCAGCAGGACTAGTATGGGAGAGACCCAGTACTTC
.,TRBV28,TRBJ1-4,.,CASSINDGGRDEKLFF,TGTGCCAGCAGTATCAACGACGGGGGGAGGGATGAAAAACTGTTTTTT
few,TRBV6-5,TRBJ1-1,TRBD1,CASTDPGTGVTEAFF,TGTGCCAGCACCGACCCCGGGACAGGGGTTACTGAAGCTTTCTTT
.,TRBV18,TRBJ1-2,.,CASSPTVQVPGYTF,TGTGCCAGCTCACCAACCGTTCAGGTCCCTGGCTACACCTTC
.,TRBV28,TRBJ1-1,TRBD1,CASSFRDSLNTEAFF,TGTGCCAGCAGTTTTCGGGACAGTTTGAACACTGAAGCTTTCTTT
.,TRBV2,TRBJ1-4,.,CASSEFGQEAKKLFF,TGTGCCAGCAGTGAATTTGGGCAGGAGGCAAAAAAACTGTTTTTT
.,TRBV6-6,TRBJ2-4,.,CASKERENIQYF,TGTGCCAGCAAGGAAAGGGAAAACATTCAGTACTTC
.,TRBV5-6,TRBJ2-1,.,CASSLVSATVGEQFF,TGTGCCAGCAGCTTGGTCTCGGCCACGGTGGGTGAGCAGTTCTTC
.,TRBV5-4,TRBJ1-5,.,CASSLGTDQPQHF,TGTGCCAGCAGCTTGGGTACCGATCAGCCCCAGCATTTT
.,TRBV9,TRBJ2-1,TRBD2,CASSRRYLAADNEQFF,TGTGCCAGCAGCCGTAGATATCTAGCGGCGGACAATGAGCAGTTCTTC
.,TRBV28,TRBJ2-3,.,CATLPTKFYIRGESTDTQYF,TGTGCCACTCTACCGACTAAATTCTACATCCGGGGCGAAAGCACAGATACGCAGTATTTT
.,TRBV11-2,TRBJ1-2,.,CASSQDSSNYGYTF,TGTGCCAGCAGCCAGGACAGCTCCAACTATGGCTACACCTTC
.,TRBV10-3,TRBJ1-3,.,CAISEQVVSGNTIYF,TGTGCCATCAGTGAGCAGGTGGTCTCTGGAAACACCATATATTTT
.,TRBV2,TRBJ2-7,TRBD2,CASSTLAGAGEQYF,TGTGCCAGCAGTACCCTAGCGGGAGCTGGAGAGCAGTACTTC
.,TRBV29-1,TRBJ2-2,.,CSVGTSTGELFF,TGCAGCGTCGGGACTTCCACCGGGGAGCTGTTTTTT
.,TRBV11-2,TRBJ1-3,.,CASSSQAGNTIYF,TGTGCCAGCAGCTCACAAGCTGGAAACACCATATATTTT
.,TRBV18,TRBJ1-2,TRBD1,CASSPRPPGQGTNYGYTF,TGTGCCAGCTCACCCCGACCCCCGGGACAGGGAACTAACTATGGCTACACCTTC
.,TRBV7-3,TRBJ2-3,TRBD1,CASSLGSGGQGSTYF,TGTGCCAGCAGCTTAGGGAGTGGGGGACAGGGGAGCACTTATTTT
.,TRBV6-6,TRBJ1-3,.,CASSYSDAGNTIYF,TGTGCCAGCAGTTACTCGGATGCTGGAAACACCATATATTTT
.,TRBV27,TRBJ1-2,.,CASSLGWGGINYGYTF,TGTGCCAGCAGTTTAGGGTGGGGGGGCATTAACTATGGCTACACCTTC
.,TRBV28,TRBJ2-7,.,CASSLSGVSYEQYF,TGTGCCAGCAGTTTAAGTGGGGTCTCCTACGAGCAGTACTTC
.,TRBV6-1,TRBJ2-7,.,CASTADLYYEQYF,TGTGCCAGCACAGCGGATTTATACTACGAGCAGTACTTC
.,TRBV18,TRBJ1-3,.,CASSPSGSSGNTIYF,TGTGCCAGCTCACCTTCGGGGTCCTCTGGAAACACCATATATTTT
.,TRBV5-4,TRBJ1-2,TRBD1,CASSQLTFLGQDGYTF,TGTGCCAGCAGCCAGCTAACCTTTTTAGGACAGGATGGCTACACCTTC
.,TRBV4-1,TRBJ2-2,TRBD2,CASSPTERVAGNTGELFF,TGCGCCAGCAGCCCCACCGAGAGGGTAGCGGGTAACACCGGGGAGCTGTTTTTT
.,TRBV6-5,TRBJ2-5,TRBD2,CASSSPTQGGETQYF,TGTGCCAGCAGTTCCCCAACCCAGGGAGGGGAGACCCAGTACTTC
.,TRBV18,TRBJ2-2,.,CASSPDTGELFF,TGTGCCAGCTCACCCGACACCGGGGAGCTGTTTTTT
.,TRBV11-2,TRBJ2-2,TRBD1,CASSPGTGGTGELFF,TGTGCCAGCAGCCCCGGGACAGGGGGCACCGGGGAGCTGTTTTTT
.,TRBV5-4,TRBJ1-4,TRBD1,CASSLQGAVNEKLFF,TGTGCCAGCAGCTTGCAGGGGGCCGTGAATGAAAAACTGTTTTTT
.,TRBV6-6,TRBJ2-1,TRBD2,CASRVGTSGMVEQFF,TGTGCCAGCAGGGTCGGGACTAGCGGGATGGTTGAGCAGTTCTTC
.,TRBV29-1,TRBJ2-7,TRBD2,CSVGLAGAGEQYF,TGCAGCGTGGGACTAGCGGGAGCAGGCGAGCAGTACTTC
.,TRBV4-1,TRBJ2-1,TRBD2,CASSQAGTSGGYRNEQFF,TGCGCCAGCAGCCAAGCCGGGACTAGCGGGGGATACAGAAATGAGCAGTTCTTC
.,TRBV7-2,TRBJ1-5,.,CASSLQGTNQPQHF,TGTGCCAGCAGCTTACAGGGGACTAATCAGCCCCAGCATTTT
.,TRBV10-1,TRBJ1-5,.,CASSKLTAGSNSNQPQHF,TGCGCCAGCAGCAAACTTACCGCAGGGTCGAATAGCAATCAGCCCCAGCATTTT
.,TRBV5-1,TRBJ2-1,.,CASRGSVAAYNEQFF,TGCGCCAGCAGAGGTTCCGTGGCGGCGTACAATGAGCAGTTCTTC
.,TRBV15,TRBJ2-5,.,CATSRGTLQETQYF,TGTGCCACCAGCAGGGGGACTTTACAAGAGACCCAGTACTTC
.,TRBV6-5,TRBJ1-1,TRBD1,CASRVRQGRTEAFF,TGTGCCAGCAGGGTGAGACAGGGCAGAACTGAAGCTTTCTTT